The sequence of this T cell receptor (beta chain) was determined in a study of human T cells and chemical hapten exposure. This CDR3 comprises 16 residues. V dropped 6 bases and J dropped 7; count of bases not matched to a gene: 17. Germline CDR1 and CDR2: DFQATT and SNEGSKA (reference sequence). Each CDR3 protein gets one entry after TCRdb re-called the RACE reads with MiXCR. The table lists around 67,000 distinct CDR3 sequences, 7.5% to 9.5% of them singletons. The time point: patch test 2, 6 weeks after DPC sensitization. Indicated treatment: therapeutic diphenylcyclopropenone sensitization with weekly scalp DPC.

The sample here was whole blood, taken in connection with sensitization to the hapten diphenylcyclopropenone (DPC). The chain couples TRBV20-1 to TRBJ1-4; TRBD1 matches at 7 bases. The origin of this receptor is a woman between 45 and 65 years old with alopecia areata. Some clones in this sample may be carry-over from other donors' samples. CDR3 coding DNA: TGCAGTGCCCGGAACAGGGGCGGGCGCTACGGTGAAAAACTGTTTTTT. Translated: CSARNRGGRYGEKLFF.